The rows below give T cell receptor beta chains drawn from one sample of a study of blood T cell repertoires in COVID-19. Only in-frame clones appear in the TCRdb table, and some are missing; sequencing was by immunoSEQ multiplex PCR. This table holds about 250,000 clones, about 85% found once. Material for sequencing was peripheral blood. These TCRs come from a woman aged 80 or older with acute or convalescent COVID-19. Both conserved end residues are part of each CDR3.

V: TRBV19
CDR3: CASSIRQGAVVGEKLFF

V: TRBV7-3
CDR3: CASSLYSRNTEAFF

V: TRBV9
CDR3: CASSPDTRWHEQFF

V: TRBV27
CDR3: CASSLRRQFTGELFF

V: TRBV7-2
CDR3: CASSPLIAGDGAGELFF

V: TRBV6-5
CDR3: CASSSTRGISEQYF

V: TRBV5-6
CDR3: CASSLLPGVNTGELFF

V: TRBV7-9
CDR3: CASRKLGNEQFF

V: TRBV4-2
CDR3: CASSQEALGANYGGRTDTQYF

V: TRBV5-1
CDR3: CASSPSPGLATDEQFF

V: TRBV5-4
CDR3: CASSPGYSGGSGELFF

V: TRBV19
CDR3: CATSGTGPYEQYF

V: TRBV9
CDR3: CASSAPSGTASYEQYF

V: TRBV7-9
CDR3: CASSFLQGRGTEAFF

V: TRBV12-3/TRBV12-4
CDR3: CASSRDSNQPQHF

V: TRBV6-5
CDR3: CASSTGTSGSNEQFF

V: TRBV19
CDR3: CASSHGITGLLSNQPQHF

V: TRBV4-1
CDR3: CASSQWDRGGTEAFF

V: TRBV29-1
CDR3: CSASPSTDTQYF

V: TRBV6-4
CDR3: CASSDSVSGGELGEAFF

V: TRBV5-6
CDR3: CASSSPWGVGELFF

V: TRBV6-4
CDR3: CASAGGDGSPLHF

V: TRBV11-2
CDR3: CASTRFGGYTEAFF

V: TRBV29-1
CDR3: CSVSERGPYEQYF

V: TRBV7-2
CDR3: CASSLVGGTPPYNEQFF

V: TRBV6-5
CDR3: CASSAGRERGQPQHF

V: TRBV7-9
CDR3: CASSLSGSPLHF

V: TRBV3-1/TRBV3-2
CDR3: CASSPTWQGKAFF

V: TRBV5-4
CDR3: CASSFDPGGNQPQHF

V: TRBV19
CDR3: CASSIPGQGGNQPQHF

V: TRBV19
CDR3: CASSPQQAVKEKLFF

V: TRBV25-1
CDR3: CASSDPGILAHGYTF

V: TRBV3-1/TRBV3-2
CDR3: CASSQNRQEEAFF

V: TRBV5-4
CDR3: CASSPSGTSVIGGELFF

V: TRBV14
CDR3: CASSQLPRTGVYEQYF

V: TRBV28
CDR3: CASRSPGQYYGYTF

V: TRBV11-2
CDR3: CASSLSLMSNREAFF

V: TRBV9
CDR3: CASSERGLGGNTIYF

V: TRBV15
CDR3: CATSTTRLSPQETQYF

V: TRBV29-1
CDR3: CSVGQDSGNTIYF

V: TRBV5-4
CDR3: CASSFSYGYTF

V: TRBV24-1
CDR3: CATLDSGTPYNEQFF

V: TRBV11-2
CDR3: CASSLGSGVYEQYF

V: TRBV7-6
CDR3: CASSPRTDSGNTIYF

V: TRBV3-1/TRBV3-2
CDR3: CASSQTQNTEAFF

V: TRBV10-1
CDR3: CASTSWTALSYEQYF

V: TRBV7-8
CDR3: CASSLNRGTGGRNEKLFF

V: TRBV6-1
CDR3: CASSDPRDSLTRLDEQYF

V: TRBV25-1
CDR3: CASRIGTSGEQYF

V: TRBV2
CDR3: CASSEGNSGRVGETQYF

V: TRBV6-5
CDR3: CASRLGVFYGYTF

V: TRBV7-9
CDR3: CASSLAMGQGEKLFF

V: TRBV6-1
CDR3: CASSEGFGQDNGYTF

V: TRBV5-6
CDR3: CASSFSHLRGYTF

V: TRBV19
CDR3: CASSHTSGGSTDTQYF

V: TRBV28
CDR3: CASALAGVRETQYF

V: TRBV30
CDR3: CAWTGKGTEAFF